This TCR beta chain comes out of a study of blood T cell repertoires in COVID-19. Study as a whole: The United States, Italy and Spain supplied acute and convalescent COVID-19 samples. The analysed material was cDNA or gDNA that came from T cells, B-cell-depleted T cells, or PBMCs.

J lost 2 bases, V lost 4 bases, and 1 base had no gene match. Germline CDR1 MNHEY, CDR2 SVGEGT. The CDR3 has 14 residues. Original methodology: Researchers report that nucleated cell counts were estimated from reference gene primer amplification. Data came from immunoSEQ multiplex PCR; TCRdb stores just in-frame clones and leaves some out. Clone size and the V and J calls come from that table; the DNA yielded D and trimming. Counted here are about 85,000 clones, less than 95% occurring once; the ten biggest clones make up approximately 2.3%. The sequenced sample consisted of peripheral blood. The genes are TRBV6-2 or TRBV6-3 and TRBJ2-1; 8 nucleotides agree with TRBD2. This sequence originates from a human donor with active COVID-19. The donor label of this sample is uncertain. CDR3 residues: CASSSGGAYNEQFF. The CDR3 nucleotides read TGTGCCAGCAGTTCCGGGGGGGCCTACAATGAGCAGTTCTTC.